One sample yielded the 23 T cell receptor beta chains listed below, sequenced in a study of blood T cell repertoires in COVID-19. Generated by immunoSEQ multiplex PCR, the TCRdb table keeps only in-frame clones and is missing some. The sample holds 90,000 to 120,000 clones, approximately 89% seen once. Sample: peripheral blood. The source is a man aged 45 to 65 with active or convalescent COVID-19.

The gene calls are TRBV28 and TRBJ2-1; no reliable D call. Deletions cut 10 bases from V and 2 bases from J, with 18 bases between. Germline V gene sequence: CDR1 MDHEN, CDR2 SYDVKM. CDR3 length: 15 residues. CDR3 nucleotides: TGTGCCATCAATCAACGAGGAGTAACCTACAATGAGCAGTTCTTC. Translated, it gives CAINQRGVTYNEQFF.

The table lists this clone with a count of one. The chain is built from TRBV27 and TRBJ1-5; the match to TRBD1 covers 7 bases. The CDR3 length is 15 residues. V was clipped by 5 bases and J by 7 bases; unmatched bases: 11. Looked up from germline, CDR1 is MNHEY and CDR2 is SMNVEV (reference sequence). CDR3 sequence (DNA): TGTGCCAGCAGTAAAGCGGCAGGGGGTTTCCAGCCCCAGCATTTT. It translates to CASSKAAGGFQPQHF.

This clone was counted once. CDR3 sequence reads: CASSIGLAGVSTEAFF. CDR3 in DNA: TGTGCCAGTAGTATCGGTCTCGCGGGGGTGAGCACTGAAGCTTTCTTT. V usage is TRBV19 and J usage is TRBJ1-1; a weak D match, TRBD1 (5 bases). The V gene's germline CDR1 is LNHDA and CDR2 SQIVND (reference sequence). Between the trimmed V and J ends, which lost 3 bases and 4 bases, there was a span of 18 bases. The CDR3 is 16 residues long.

The genes are TRBV5-1 and TRBJ2-5, with 7 bases identical to TRBD2. In germline, CDR1 is SGHRS, CDR2 YFSETQ. With 0 bases clipped from V and 1 base from J, the junction kept 3 bases outside the gene matches. This CDR3 has 15 residues. CDR3 amino acids: CASSLGGLLQETQYF. The CDR3, as DNA: TGCGCCAGCAGCTTGGGGGGACTACTCCAAGAGACCCAGTACTTC.

The rearrangement uses TRBV7-9 and TRBJ1-1; D is unresolved. The CDR3 runs to 16 residues. The V gene's germline CDR1 is SEHNR and CDR2 FQNEAQ (reference sequence). The V end was cut by 0 bases, the J end by 0 bases, with 11 bases between. The CDR3 sequence: CASSLAGSPLNTEAFF. Written as DNA, the CDR3 is TGTGCCAGCAGCTTAGCGGGCAGCCCCTTGAACACTGAAGCTTTCTTT.

The J gene is TRBJ2-3, the V gene TRBV2; D is perhaps TRBD2 (5 bases). The CDR3 consists of 12 residues. The V gene's germline CDR1 is SNHLY and CDR2 FYNNEI. Trimming shortened V by 4 bases and J by 5 bases, and 7 bases separated the two germline ends. CDR3 sequence (DNA): TGTGCCAGCAGTGGGACTGAAGATACGCAGTATTTT. Translation: CASSGTEDTQYF.

The chain carries TRBV4-3 and TRBJ2-3; 8 bases line up with TRBD1. V dropped 3 bases and J dropped 4; count of bases not matched to a gene: 9. From germline, CDR1 is LGHNA and CDR2 YSLEER. The CDR3 contains 16 residues. CDR3 DNA: TGCGCCAGCAGCCAGGGGGGACCAGGGGGCGCAGATACGCAGTATTTT. Protein: CASSQGGPGGADTQYF.

V usage is TRBV5-1 and J usage is TRBJ1-3, with TRBD1 as a possible D gene (5 bases). CDR1 and CDR2 (germline): SGHRS, YFSETQ. Trimming cost V 3 bases and J 4 bases, with 17 bases left between them. The CDR3 runs to 16 residues. CDR3 residues: CASSWGLQLSGNTIYF. The CDR3 DNA is TGCGCCAGCAGCTGGGGACTACAATTGAGCGGAAACACCATATATTTT.

This chain connects TRBV3-1 (or the pseudogene TRBV3-2) to TRBJ2-7; 13 positions match TRBD2. V lost 1 base, J lost 6 bases, and 0 bases stayed unmatched. Germline V CDR1 and CDR2: LGHDT, YNNKEL (reference sequence). CDR3 size: 14 residues. The CDR3 nucleotides read TGTGCCAGCAGCCAAGGGACTAGCGGGAGCGAGCAGTACTTC. This codes for CASSQGTSGSEQYF.

This clone was seen only once. V is TRBV7-8 and J is TRBJ2-7; 11 positions agree with TRBD1. The length of the CDR3 is 16 residues. Germline CDR1 SGHVS, CDR2 FQNEAQ. Trimming removed 4 bases from V and 3 bases from J; junction bases left unmatched: 8. CDR3 DNA sequence: TGTGCCAGCAGCTCAACTGGTGGGACAGGGGGCTACGAGCAGTACTTC. Amino acids: CASSSTGGTGGYEQYF.

The V call is TRBV19, the J call TRBJ2-7; a weak D match, TRBD1 (6 bases). This CDR3 spans 16 amino acids. The ends were cut back, 4 bases at V and 5 bases at J, with 21 bases in the middle. Germline assignment: CDR1 LNHDA and CDR2 SQIVND (reference sequence). This chain's CDR3 is CASSSLPGHRGHEQYF. The DNA of the CDR3 is TGTGCCAGTAGTAGCCTACCGGGACATAGGGGTCACGAGCAGTACTTC.

This clone was counted only a few times. The DNA of the CDR3 is TGTGCCAGCACCCCTCAGGAGCGGGAGAGCGATGAGCAGTTCTTC. Amino acid sequence: CASTPQERESDEQFF. J is TRBJ2-1 and V is TRBV28; 8 nucleotides align to TRBD2. V was clipped by 7 bases and J by 8 bases; unmatched bases: 13. CDR1 is MDHEN, CDR2 SYDVKM, per germline. The CDR3 runs to 15 residues.

The chain combines TRBV5-6 with TRBJ2-7; 9 bases are a match to TRBD1. With 3 bases clipped from V and 5 bases from J, the junction kept 3 bases outside the gene matches. Germline CDR1 is SGHDT and CDR2 is YYEEEE. This CDR3 region has 13 residues. This CDR3 is CASSWDRAHEQYF. Here the CDR3 DNA reads TGTGCCAGCAGCTGGGACAGGGCCCACGAGCAGTACTTC.

The CDR3 loop is CASSILANTEAFF. In DNA, the CDR3 is TGTGCCAGTAGTATTCTGGCTAACACTGAAGCTTTCTTT. The V call is TRBV19, the J call TRBJ1-1; no firm D call. CDR1 and CDR2 (germline): LNHDA, SQIVND (reference sequence). The length of the CDR3 is 13 residues. V shed 3 bases and J shed 2 bases, with 7 bases lying between them.

This clone was picked up one time. The V and J genes are TRBV2 and TRBJ1-2; 7 positions match TRBD1. V lost 7 bases, J lost 4 bases, and 12 bases stayed unmatched. Germline V CDR1 and CDR2: SNHLY, FYNNEI. This CDR3 is 15 amino acids long. CDR3 sequence: CASNIEIGQVYGYTF. As DNA, the CDR3 is TGTGCCAGCAACATCGAAATCGGACAGGTCTATGGCTACACCTTC.

The rearrangement joins TRBV5-1 to TRBJ1-2, with TRBD1 as a possible D gene (5 bases). Germline V gene lookup returns CDR1 SGHRS and CDR2 YFSETQ. CDR3 length equals 14 residues. Between the trimmed V and J ends, which lost 5 bases and 4 bases, there was a span of 15 bases. The CDR3 region has the DNA TGCGCCAGCAGTTCAATCAGGGATGGCTATGGCTACACCTTC. Protein: CASSSIRDGYGYTF.

The CDR3 coding sequence is TGTGCCAGCAGCCCCCGACAGGGCAACACCGGGGAGCTGTTTTTT. It is translated as CASSPRQGNTGELFF. This sequence joins TRBV28 and TRBJ2-2; 7 bases align to TRBD1. The length of the CDR3 is 15 residues. CDR1 is MDHEN and CDR2 is SYDVKM in the germline V gene. The V gene end was trimmed by 6 bases and the J gene end by 2 bases; junction bases not matched to a gene: 6.

CDR3 sequence (DNA): TGTGCCAGCAGCTTGGTGGCCGCGAGGGGACAGGGTTTACGAGAGACCCAGTACTTC. Its protein is CASSLVAARGQGLRETQYF. The chain has TRBV5-8 and TRBJ2-5; TRBD1 agrees at 9 bases. The CDR3 length is 19 residues. The V gene's germline CDR1 is SGHTS and CDR2 YDEGEE. V was pared by 0 bases and J by 4 bases, with 16 bases of the junction left unmatched.

This chain links TRBV20-1 with TRBJ1-1; 8 bases fit TRBD1. V lost 6 bases, J lost 5 bases, and 2 bases stayed unmatched. CDR3 length: 11 residues. Germline values: CDR1 DFQATT, CDR2 SNEGSKA (reference sequence). The CDR3 coding sequence is TGCAGTGCCACAGGGGGGACTGAAGCTTTCTTT. Amino acid sequence: CSATGGTEAFF.

This clone was seen more than once but under ten times. The V call is TRBV5-1, the J call TRBJ1-1, with 11 bases that match TRBD1. The CDR3 extends over 15 amino acids. The V gene's germline CDR1 is SGHRS and CDR2 YFSETQ. The J segment lost 5 bases and the V segment lost 0 bases, leaving 3 bases of the junction unmatched. CDR3 loop: CASSLEGQGVTEAFF. As DNA, the CDR3 is TGCGCCAGCAGCTTGGAGGGACAGGGGGTTACTGAAGCTTTCTTT.

V is TRBV6-5 and J is TRBJ2-7; 8 bases are a match to TRBD2. The CDR3 is made up of 15 amino acids. V shed 6 bases and J 5 bases; nucleotides not matched to a gene: 12. Germline-derived CDR1 and CDR2 are MNHEY and SVGAGI. The CDR3, as DNA: TGTGCCAGCAGGCACCTAGCGGGTCCCACCCACGAGCAGTACTTC. Translated, it gives CASRHLAGPTHEQYF.

The V call is TRBV7-2, the J call TRBJ1-5, with D possibly being TRBD1 (5 bases). V was trimmed by 4 bases and J by 4 bases, leaving 11 bases between them. From germline, CDR1 is SGHTA and CDR2 FQGNSA. There are 14 residues in the CDR3. In nucleotides, the CDR3 is TGTGCCAGCAGCTCGGGGGTCTCGAATCAGCCCCAGCATTTT. Protein sequence: CASSSGVSNQPQHF.

As DNA, the CDR3 is TGTGCCAGCTCAAACTCCTACGAGCAGTACTTC. This translates into CASSNSYEQYF. V gene TRBV7-9 combines with J gene TRBJ2-7; D is unclear. With 8 bases removed from V and 0 bases from J, the gap between germline ends came to 5 bases. The CDR3 has 11 amino acids. Germline CDR1 and CDR2: SEHNR and FQNEAQ (reference sequence).